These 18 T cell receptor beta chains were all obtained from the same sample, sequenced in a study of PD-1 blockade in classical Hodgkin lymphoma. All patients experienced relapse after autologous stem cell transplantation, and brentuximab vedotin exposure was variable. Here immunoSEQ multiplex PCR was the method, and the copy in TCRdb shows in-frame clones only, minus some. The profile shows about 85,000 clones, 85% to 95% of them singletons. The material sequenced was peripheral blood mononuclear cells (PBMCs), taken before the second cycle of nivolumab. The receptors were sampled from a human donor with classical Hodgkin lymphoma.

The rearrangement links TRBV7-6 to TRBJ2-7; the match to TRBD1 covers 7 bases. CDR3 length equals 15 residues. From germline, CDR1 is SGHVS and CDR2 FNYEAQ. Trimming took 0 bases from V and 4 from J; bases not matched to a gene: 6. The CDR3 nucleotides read TGTGCCAGCAGCTTAGCGAGGGGGCGAGAATACGAGCAGTACTTC. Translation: CASSLARGREYEQYF.

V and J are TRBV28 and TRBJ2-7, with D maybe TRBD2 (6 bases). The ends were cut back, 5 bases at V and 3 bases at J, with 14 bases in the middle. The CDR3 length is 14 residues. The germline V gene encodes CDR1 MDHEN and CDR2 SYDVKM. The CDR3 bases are TGTGCCAGCAGTCTCCCGGCGGGACGCTACGAGCAGTACTTC. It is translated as CASSLPAGRYEQYF. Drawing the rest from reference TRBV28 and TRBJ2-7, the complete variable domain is DVKVTQSSRYLVKRTGEKVFLECVQDMDHENMFWYRQDPGLGLRLIYFSYDVKMKEKGDIPEGYSVSREKKERFSLILESASTNQTSMYLCASSLPAGRYEQYFGPGTRLTVT.

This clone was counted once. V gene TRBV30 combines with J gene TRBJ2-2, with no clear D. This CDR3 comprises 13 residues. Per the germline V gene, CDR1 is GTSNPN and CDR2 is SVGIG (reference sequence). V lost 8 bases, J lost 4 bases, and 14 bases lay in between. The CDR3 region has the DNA TGTGCCCGGACGGGTGGAACCACCGGGGAGCTGTTTTTT. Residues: CARTGGTTGELFF.

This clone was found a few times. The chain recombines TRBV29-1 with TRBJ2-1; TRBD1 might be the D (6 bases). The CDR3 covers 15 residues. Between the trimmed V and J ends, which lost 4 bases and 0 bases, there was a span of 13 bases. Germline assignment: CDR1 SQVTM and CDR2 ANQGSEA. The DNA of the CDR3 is TGCAGCGTTGTCAACAGGGCCAACTCCTACAATGAGCAGTTCTTC. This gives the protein CSVVNRANSYNEQFF.

The DNA for the CDR3 is TGTGCCAGCAGCTCCAATTGGAATCCGGGCCTCGCGTATCAGCCCCAGCATTTT. As protein: CASSSNWNPGLAYQPQHF. The chain has TRBV7-8 and TRBJ1-5; no firm D call. The CDR3 extends over 18 amino acids. The germline gives CDR1 SGHVS, CDR2 FQNEAQ. With 4 bases removed from V and 5 bases from J, the gap between germline ends came to 24 bases.

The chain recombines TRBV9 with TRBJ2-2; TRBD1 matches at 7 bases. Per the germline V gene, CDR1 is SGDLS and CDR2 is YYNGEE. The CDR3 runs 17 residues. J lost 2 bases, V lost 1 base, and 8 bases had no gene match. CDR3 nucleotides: TGTGCCAGCAGCGTAAATCCGGACAGGATAAACACCGGGGAGCTGTTTTTT. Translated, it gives CASSVNPDRINTGELFF.

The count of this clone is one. The CDR3 spells CASSLGQPTDTQYF. As DNA, the CDR3 is TGCGCCAGCAGCCTCGGACAACCGACAGATACGCAGTATTTT. The chain is built from TRBV5-1 and TRBJ2-3; possible D gene TRBD1, 5 bases. Trimming removed 4 bases from V and 3 bases from J, with 12 bases in between. Germline lookup yields CDR1 SGHRS and CDR2 YFSETQ. This CDR3 contains 14 residues.

The CDR3 reads CASSLDSRLVETQYF. The CDR3, as DNA: TGTGCCAGCAGCTTAGATTCTAGATTGGTGGAGACCCAGTACTTC. V and J are TRBV11-2 and TRBJ2-5; no definite D call. The CDR3 consists of 15 residues. V dropped 0 bases and J dropped 5 bases, with 13 bases sitting between them. Germline CDR1 SGHAT, CDR2 FQNNGV.

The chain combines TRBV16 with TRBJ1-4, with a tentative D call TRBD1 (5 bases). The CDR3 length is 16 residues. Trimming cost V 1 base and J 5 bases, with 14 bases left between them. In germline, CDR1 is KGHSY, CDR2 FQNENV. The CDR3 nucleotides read TGTGCCAGCAGCCAATGGGCGGGGCCAAGGAATGAAAAACTGTTTTTT. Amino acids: CASSQWAGPRNEKLFF. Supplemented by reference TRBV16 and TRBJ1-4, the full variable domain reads GEEVAQTPKHLVRGEGQKAKLYCAPIKGHSYVFWYQQVLKNEFKFLISFQNENVFDETGMPKERFSAKCLPNSPCSLEIQATKLEDSAVYFCASSQWAGPRNEKLFFGSGTQLSVL.

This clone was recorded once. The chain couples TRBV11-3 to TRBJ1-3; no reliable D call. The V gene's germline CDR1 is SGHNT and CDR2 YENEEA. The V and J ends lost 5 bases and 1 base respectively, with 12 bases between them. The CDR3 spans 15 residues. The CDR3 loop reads CASSMGGSSGNTIYF. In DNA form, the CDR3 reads TGTGCCAGCAGCATGGGAGGTAGTTCTGGAAACACCATATATTTT.

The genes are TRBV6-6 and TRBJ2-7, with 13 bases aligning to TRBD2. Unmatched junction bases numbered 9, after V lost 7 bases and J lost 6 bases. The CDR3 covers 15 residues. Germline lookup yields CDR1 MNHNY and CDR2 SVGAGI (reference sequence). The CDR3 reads CASTLLTSGRAEQYF. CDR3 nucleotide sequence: TGTGCCAGCACCCTCCTTACTAGCGGGAGGGCCGAGCAGTACTTC.

CDR3 nucleotides: TGTGCCAGCAGTTTATTGGCAGGGGTGGGTGCTGAAGCTTTCTTT. Protein: CASSLLAGVGAEAFF. The rearrangement uses TRBV28 and TRBJ1-1; the D gene is possibly TRBD1 (6 bases). Looked up from germline, CDR1 is MDHEN and CDR2 is SYDVKM. Trimming cost V 1 base and J 6 bases, with 15 bases left between them. There are 15 residues in the CDR3.

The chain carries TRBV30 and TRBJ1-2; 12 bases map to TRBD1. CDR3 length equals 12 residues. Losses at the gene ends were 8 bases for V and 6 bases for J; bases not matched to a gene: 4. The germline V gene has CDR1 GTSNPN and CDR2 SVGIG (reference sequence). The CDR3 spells CARGQGANGYTF. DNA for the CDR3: TGTGCCCGGGGACAGGGGGCAAATGGCTACACCTTC.

Written as DNA, the CDR3 is TGTGCCAGTAGTATAGCGTCAGCATCCTATGGCTACACCTTC. It yields the protein CASSIASASYGYTF. This chain connects TRBV19 to TRBJ1-2, with D hard to call. This CDR3 is built from 14 residues. V was clipped by 1 base and J by 4 bases, with 10 bases between them. Germline values: CDR1 LNHDA, CDR2 SQIVND (reference sequence).

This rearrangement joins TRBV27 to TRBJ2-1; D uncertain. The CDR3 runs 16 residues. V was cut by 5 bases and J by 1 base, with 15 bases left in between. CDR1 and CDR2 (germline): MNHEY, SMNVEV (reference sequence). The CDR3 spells CASSPSVWGSYNEQFF. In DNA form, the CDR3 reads TGTGCCAGCAGTCCCTCTGTGTGGGGATCCTACAATGAGCAGTTCTTC.

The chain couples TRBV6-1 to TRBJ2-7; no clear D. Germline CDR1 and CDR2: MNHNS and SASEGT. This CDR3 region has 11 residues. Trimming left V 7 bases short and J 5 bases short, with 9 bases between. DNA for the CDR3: TGTGCCAGCACCCAGCTCGACGAGCAGTACTTC. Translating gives CASTQLDEQYF.

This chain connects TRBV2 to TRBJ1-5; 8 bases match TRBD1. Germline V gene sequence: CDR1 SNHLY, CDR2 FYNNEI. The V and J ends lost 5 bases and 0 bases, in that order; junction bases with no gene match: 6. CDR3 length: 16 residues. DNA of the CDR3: TGTGCCAGCAGTCGGGACAGGACTTATAGCAATCAGCCCCAGCATTTT. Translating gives CASSRDRTYSNQPQHF. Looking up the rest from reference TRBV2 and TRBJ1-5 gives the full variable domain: EPEVTQTPSHQVTQMGQEVILRCVPISNHLYFYWYRQILGQKVEFLVSFYNNEISEKSEIFDDQFSVERPDGSNFTLKIRSTKLEDSAMYFCASSRDRTYSNQPQHFGDGTRLSIL.

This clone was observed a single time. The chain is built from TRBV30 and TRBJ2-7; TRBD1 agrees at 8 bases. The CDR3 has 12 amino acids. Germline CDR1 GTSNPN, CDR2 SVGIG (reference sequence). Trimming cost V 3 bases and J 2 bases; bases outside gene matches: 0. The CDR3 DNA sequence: TGTGCCTGGAGGGACAGGGCCTACGAGCAGTACTTC. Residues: CAWRDRAYEQYF.